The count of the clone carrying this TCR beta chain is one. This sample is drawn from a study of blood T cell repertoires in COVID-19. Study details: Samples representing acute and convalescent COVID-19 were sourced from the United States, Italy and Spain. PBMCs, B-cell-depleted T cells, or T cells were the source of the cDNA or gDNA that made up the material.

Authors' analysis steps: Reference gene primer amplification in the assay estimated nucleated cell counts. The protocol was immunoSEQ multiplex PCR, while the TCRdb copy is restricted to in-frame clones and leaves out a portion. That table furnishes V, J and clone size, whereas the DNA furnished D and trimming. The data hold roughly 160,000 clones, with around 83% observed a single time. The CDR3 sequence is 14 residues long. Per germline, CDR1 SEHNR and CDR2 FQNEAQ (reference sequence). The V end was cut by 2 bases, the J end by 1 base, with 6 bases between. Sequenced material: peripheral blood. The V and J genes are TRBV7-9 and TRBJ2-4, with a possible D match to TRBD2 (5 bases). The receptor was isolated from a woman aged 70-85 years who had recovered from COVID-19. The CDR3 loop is CASSLWEAKNIQYF. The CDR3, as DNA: TGTGCCAGCAGCTTATGGGAGGCCAAAAACATTCAGTACTTC.